This T cell receptor (beta chain) is drawn from a study of blood T cells in healthy people across ages. Study-wide points: The CMV status of each donor remained undetermined, and this could have confounded shifts in expanded clonotypes.

The study isolated at least 6.5 million PBMCs from each sample. A minimum of 5 micrograms of total RNA was extracted per sample. The CDR3 has 10 amino acids. Germline V gives CDR1 MNHNY, CDR2 SVGAGI (reference sequence). As concerns this clonotype: Its antigen is undetermined. One end of the junction varies from germline; a read error may be responsible.

A J-beta primer mix and a sample-barcoded 5' primer were used in a second PCR of roughly 6 to 11 cycles. TCRdb used MiXCR to reprocess the 5' RACE reads, holding one entry per CDR3 protein. The sample lists 1.5 million to 1.9 million distinct CDR3 sequences, 35% to 45% occurring once. This TCR was recovered from a young woman in good health. The chain recombines TRBV6-6 with TRBJ1-2, with a tentative D call TRBD1 (5 bases). The sequenced sample consisted of blood. This CDR3 is CATRERGYTF. CDR3 DNA sequence: TGTGCCACACGAGAGCGGGGCTACACATTC.